The entry below gives a single TCR beta chain sequence along with its context. Its antigen is not identified. This sample stems from a study of cytomegalovirus exposure and HLA in healthy donors. Whole-study results and caveats: Analyses of presence/absence relied on an assumption of roughly uniform sequencing depth across donors. There were several of the most significant clusters that appeared linked to common viral pathogens in a later analysis. In a later analysis, specific HLA alleles were associated with 15,000 to 20,000 TCR beta sequences at a 0.05 false discovery rate.

Primers included in the PCR were 60 Vbeta and 13 Jbeta primers. Assay: immunoSEQ multiplex PCR; the TCRdb copy retains only in-frame clones and omits some. The sample carries about 140,000 clones, roughly 79% recorded once. The sample taken for sequencing was PBMCs. This TCR came from a woman in her thirties or forties in good health and CMV-seronegative.

The CDR3 region is CASSDTPPGTASHEQYF. CDR3 sequence (DNA): TGTGCCAGCAGTGACACCCCGCCCGGGACAGCGTCCCACGAGCAGTACTTC. V is TRBV28 and J is TRBJ2-7; 7 positions agree with TRBD1. V lost 5 bases, J lost 5 bases, and 18 bases stayed unmatched. The CDR3 spans 17 residues. In germline, CDR1 is MDHEN, CDR2 SYDVKM.